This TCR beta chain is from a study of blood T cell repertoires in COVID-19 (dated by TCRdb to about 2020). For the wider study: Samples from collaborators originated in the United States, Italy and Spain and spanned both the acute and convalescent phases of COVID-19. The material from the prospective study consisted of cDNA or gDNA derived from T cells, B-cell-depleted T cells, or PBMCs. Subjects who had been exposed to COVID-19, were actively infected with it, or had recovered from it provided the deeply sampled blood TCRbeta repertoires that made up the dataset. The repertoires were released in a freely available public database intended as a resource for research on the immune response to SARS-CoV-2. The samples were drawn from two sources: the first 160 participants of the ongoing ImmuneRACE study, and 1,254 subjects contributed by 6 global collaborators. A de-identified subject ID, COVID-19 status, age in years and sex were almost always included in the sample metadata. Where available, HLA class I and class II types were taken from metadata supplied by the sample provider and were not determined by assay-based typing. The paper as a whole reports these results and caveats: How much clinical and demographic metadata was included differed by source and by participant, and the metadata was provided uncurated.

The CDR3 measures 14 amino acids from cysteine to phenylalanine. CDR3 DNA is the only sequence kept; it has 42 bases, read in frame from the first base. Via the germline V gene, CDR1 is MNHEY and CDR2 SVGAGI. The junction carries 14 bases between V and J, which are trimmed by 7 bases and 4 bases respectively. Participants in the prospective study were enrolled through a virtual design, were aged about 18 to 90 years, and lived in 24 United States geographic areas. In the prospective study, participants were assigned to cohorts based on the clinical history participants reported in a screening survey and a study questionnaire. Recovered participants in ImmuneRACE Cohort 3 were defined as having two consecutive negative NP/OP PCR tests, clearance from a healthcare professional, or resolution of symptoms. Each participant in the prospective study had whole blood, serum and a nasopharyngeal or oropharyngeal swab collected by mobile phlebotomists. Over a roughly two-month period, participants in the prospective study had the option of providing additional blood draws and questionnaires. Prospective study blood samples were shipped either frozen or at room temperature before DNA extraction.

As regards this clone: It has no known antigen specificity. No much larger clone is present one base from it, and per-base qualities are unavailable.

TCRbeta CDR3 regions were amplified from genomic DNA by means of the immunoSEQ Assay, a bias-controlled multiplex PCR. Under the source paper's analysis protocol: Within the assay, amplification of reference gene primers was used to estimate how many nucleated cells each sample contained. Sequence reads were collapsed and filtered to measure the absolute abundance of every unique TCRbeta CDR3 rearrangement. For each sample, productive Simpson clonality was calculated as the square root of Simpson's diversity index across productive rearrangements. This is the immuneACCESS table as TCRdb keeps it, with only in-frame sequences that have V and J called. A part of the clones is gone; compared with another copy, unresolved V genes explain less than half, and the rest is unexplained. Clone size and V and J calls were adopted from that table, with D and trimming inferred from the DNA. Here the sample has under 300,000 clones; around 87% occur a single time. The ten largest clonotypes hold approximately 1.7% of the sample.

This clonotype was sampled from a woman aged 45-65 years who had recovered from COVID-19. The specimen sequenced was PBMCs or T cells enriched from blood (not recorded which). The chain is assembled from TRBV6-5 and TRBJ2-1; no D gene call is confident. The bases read TGTGCCAGCACTCTCGATCGGAGTTACAATGAGCAGTTCTTC. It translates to CASTLDRSYNEQFF.